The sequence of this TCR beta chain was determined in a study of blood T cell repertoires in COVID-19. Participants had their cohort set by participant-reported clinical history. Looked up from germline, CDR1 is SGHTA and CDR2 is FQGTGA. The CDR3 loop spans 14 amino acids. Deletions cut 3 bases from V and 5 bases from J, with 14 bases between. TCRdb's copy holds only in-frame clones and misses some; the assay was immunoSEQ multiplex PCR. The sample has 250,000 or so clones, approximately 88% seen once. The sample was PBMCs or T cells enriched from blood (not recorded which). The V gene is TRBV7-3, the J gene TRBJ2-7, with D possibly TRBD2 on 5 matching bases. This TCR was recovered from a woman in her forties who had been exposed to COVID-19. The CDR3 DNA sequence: TGTGCCAGCAGCTTGGTTGGCGGGCGCGACGAGCAGTACTTC. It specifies CASSLVGGRDEQYF.